One TCR beta chain is described in this entry. Its target is not known. The junction had 2 bases not matched to a gene; V was cut back by 3 bases and J by 3 bases. This CDR3 comprises 14 residues. The germline CDR1 and CDR2 sequences are SGDLS and YYNGEE. The data originate from a study of OX40 agonist ivuxolimab in advanced cancers. Study-wide background: Prior anti-PD-1, anti-PD-L1 or anti-CTLA-4 therapy did not bar entry, and more than 35% had some. There were three patients with partial responses, one having hepatocellular carcinoma and two cutaneous melanoma. Study-wide points: Not determined was the antigen specificity of the expanded peripheral T cells. In the 0.1 to 3.0 mg/kg range, CD4+ and CD8+ blood T cells had expanded clonally by week 6.

Sequenced by immunoSEQ multiplex PCR; TCRdb stores in-frame clones only, minus some. This sample carries 40,000 or so clones, about 93% of them seen once, and the ten largest clones take approximately 22%. This specimen consisted of CD4+ or CD8+ T cells sorted from blood, obtained in a trial of the OX40 agonist ivuxolimab. The source is an adult with an advanced solid tumor such as melanoma, head and neck, liver or kidney cancer. The gene calls are TRBV9 and TRBJ2-7, with 11 bases aligning to TRBD2. In DNA, the CDR3 is TGTGCCAGCAGCGCGGGGACTAGCGGCTACGAGCAGTACTTC. Translation gives CASSAGTSGYEQYF.